In this sample, the clone carrying this TCR beta chain turned up a few times. Its antigen is undetermined. The CDR3 sequence is 15 residues long. The V gene's germline CDR1 is SGHVS and CDR2 FNYEAQ. V lost 5 bases to trimming and J lost 5 bases; unmatched junction nucleotides: 9. The record originates from a study of T cells in localized non-small cell lung cancer. Regarding the study as a whole: There were a median 57 of the top 100 tumor clones appearing in adjacent lung. Sequencing covered just one tumor region, so heterogeneity cannot be ruled out.

Assay used: immunoSEQ multiplex PCR; TCRdb lists only in-frame clones, some missing. The profile shows 2,000 to 2,500 clones, more than 30% of them singletons. The sample in question was normal lung tissue next to the tumor, obtained before any cancer treatment. The rearrangement uses TRBV7-6 and TRBJ1-1; TRBD1 matches 9 bases. This receptor was identified in a man aged 40-75 years with stage II lung adenocarcinoma. The CDR3 region has the DNA TGTGCCAGCAGCCCCTGGACAGGGGCAGGAACTGAAGCTTTCTTT. Encoded protein: CASSPWTGAGTEAFF.